This T cell receptor (beta chain) is from a study of neurological immune-mediated disorders. Study outcomes and limitations: HTLV-1-associated myelopathy had the most TCR clonal expansion, whereas multiple sclerosis had the least (lower than in healthy controls).

CDR3 size: 12 residues. Trimming cost V 3 bases and J 5 bases, with 7 bases left between them. Germline V gene data show CDR1 as ENHRY and CDR2 as SYGVKD. Ten or more counts support this clonotype. The antigen is unknown. The team produced cDNA through 5'RACE using 10-nucleotide random UMIs. From 15-18 subjects, every sequencing run obtained over 160 million TCR-beta sequences. MiXCR, run by TCRdb on the 5' RACE reads, gives a single entry per CDR3 protein. This sample has 30,000 to 45,000 distinct CDR3 sequences, with roughly 11% found just once. The chain is built from TRBV10-3 and TRBJ1-2; unclear D gene. The sequencing sample was made of CD4+ T cells from blood. The TCR comes from a woman in her 30s with HTLV-1-associated myelopathy (HAM/TSP). Here the CDR3 DNA reads TGTGCCATCAGTGAAGACGTTTATGGCTACACCTTC. It codes for CAISEDVYGYTF.